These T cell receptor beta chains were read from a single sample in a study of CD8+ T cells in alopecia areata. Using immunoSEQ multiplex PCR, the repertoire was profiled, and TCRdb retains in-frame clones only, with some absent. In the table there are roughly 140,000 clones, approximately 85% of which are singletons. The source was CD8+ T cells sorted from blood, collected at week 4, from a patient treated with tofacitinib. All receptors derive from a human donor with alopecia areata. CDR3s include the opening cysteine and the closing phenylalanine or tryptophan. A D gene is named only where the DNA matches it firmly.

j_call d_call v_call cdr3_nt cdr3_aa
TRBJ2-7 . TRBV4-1 TGCGCCAGCAGCCAAGATCATAGGGAAGCCTACGAGCAGTACTTC CASSQDHREAYEQYF
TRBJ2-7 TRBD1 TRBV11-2 TGTGCCAGCAGCTTAGTCCTGGACAGGGTCCACGAGCAGTACTTC CASSLVLDRVHEQYF
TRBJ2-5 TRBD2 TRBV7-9 TGTGCCAGCAGCTTAGAGGCGGGGGGGCCAGAGACCCAGTACTTC CASSLEAGGPETQYF
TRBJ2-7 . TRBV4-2 TGTGCCAGCAGCCCAGAGAGGGGCAGCTCCTACGAGCAGTACTTC CASSPERGSSYEQYF
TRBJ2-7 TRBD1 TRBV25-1 TGTGCCAGCAGTGAAAAAAGGACAGGGGACTACGAGCAGTACTTC CASSEKRTGDYEQYF
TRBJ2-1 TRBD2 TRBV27 TGTGCCAGCAGTTTATTGTCCGGGGGGGCCTACAATGAGCAGTTCTTC CASSLLSGGAYNEQFF
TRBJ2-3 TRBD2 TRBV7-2 TGTGCCAGCAGCTCGGGACTAGCGGGCACAGATACGCAGTATTTT CASSSGLAGTDTQYF
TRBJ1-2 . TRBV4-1 TGCGCCAGCAGCCAAGAGGCCCAGCGGGGCTATGGCTACACCTTC CASSQEAQRGYGYTF
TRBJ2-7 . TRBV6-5 TGTGCCAGCAGTTACCGCCAGGAGGGCGAGCAGTACTTC CASSYRQEGEQYF
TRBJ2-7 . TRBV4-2 TGTGCCAGCAGCCAAGGGGCGGGGTCCTACGAGCAGTACTTC CASSQGAGSYEQYF
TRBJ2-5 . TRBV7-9 TGTGCCAGCAGCGAAACCTGGGGCTGGGAGACCCAGTACTTC CASSETWGWETQYF
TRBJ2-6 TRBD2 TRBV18 TGTGCCAGCTCTACCGCGGGGGTCTCTGGGGCCAACGTCCTGACTTTC CASSTAGVSGANVLTF
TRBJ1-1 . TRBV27 TGTGCCAGCAGTTCAGGGAACACTGAAGCTTTCTTT CASSSGNTEAFF
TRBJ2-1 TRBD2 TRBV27 TGTGCCAGCAGTGGGATAGCGGGGGGCCCTAGCTACAATGAGCAGTTCTTC CASSGIAGGPSYNEQFF